This TCR beta chain originates from a study of blood T cell repertoires in COVID-19. About the research overall: Sources were T cells, B-cell-depleted T cells, or PBMCs; the material itself was cDNA or gDNA.

The germline gives CDR1 MDHEN, CDR2 SYDVKM. CDR3 length equals 14 residues. V lost 3 bases, J lost 12 bases, and 11 bases stayed unmatched. Sequenced by immunoSEQ multiplex PCR; TCRdb stores in-frame clones only, minus some. The sample consists of about 110,000 clones, 88% of them appearing once. The sequence was obtained from a woman in her fifties or sixties with acute or convalescent COVID-19. The rearrangement links TRBV28 to TRBJ2-7, with TRBD1 matching over 10 bases. Sample: peripheral blood. CDR3 amino acids: CASSFQEPGQGWYF. The CDR3 DNA reads as TGTGCCAGCAGTTTTCAAGAACCGGGACAGGGGTGGTACTTC.